This is a list of T cell receptor beta chains from one sample in a study of regulatory T cells in long-lasting Graves disease. TCRdb re-analysed the multiplex PCR reads in MiXCR, keeping a single row per CDR3 protein. This sample has about 310,000 distinct CDR3 sequences, with 20% to 25% found just once. The sample was peripheral blood mononuclear cells (PBMCs), taken when the disease was refractory, from a patient treated with antithyroid drugs. The receptors were gathered from a female donor with Graves disease. CDR3s include the opening cysteine and the closing phenylalanine or tryptophan. A D gene is named only where the DNA matches it firmly. Clone size is stated in some rows and not others, as once, few, many or a class when expanded.

D gene: TRBD2
J gene: TRBJ2-2
clone size: few
V gene: TRBV20-1
CDR3 DNA: TGCAGTGCTAGAGACCTACAGACTAGCGGGAAACGTGACGGGGAGCTGTTTTTT
CDR3 protein: CSARDLQTSGKRDGELFF

D gene: -
J gene: TRBJ2-7
clone size: few
V gene: TRBV28
CDR3 DNA: TGTGCCAGCAGACCAGACCTAGCAGACCCTTCCTACGAGCAGTACTTC
CDR3 protein: CASRPDLADPSYEQYF

D gene: -
J gene: TRBJ2-2
clone size: -
V gene: TRBV28
CDR3 DNA: TGTGCCAGCGGAACAGTTACCGGGGAGCTGTTTTTT
CDR3 protein: CASGTVTGELFF

D gene: TRBD1
J gene: TRBJ2-5
clone size: many
V gene: TRBV29-1
CDR3 DNA: TGCAGCGTCCAGACAGGGGACCAAGAGACCCAGTACTTC
CDR3 protein: CSVQTGDQETQYF

D gene: TRBD2
J gene: TRBJ2-5
clone size: -
V gene: TRBV10-2
CDR3 DNA: TGCGCCACCTTACTAGCGGGAGGAGAGACCCAGTACTTC
CDR3 protein: CATLLAGGETQYF

D gene: -
J gene: TRBJ2-2
clone size: many
V gene: TRBV28
CDR3 DNA: TGTGCCAGCACCGTCGCAGGAACGAACACCGGGGAGCTGTTTTTT
CDR3 protein: CASTVAGTNTGELFF

D gene: TRBD1
J gene: TRBJ1-2
clone size: -
V gene: TRBV5-5
CDR3 DNA: TGTGCCAGCAGCTACGCATTATGGACAGGCAAGATCGGTGGCTACACCTTC
CDR3 protein: CASSYALWTGKIGGYTF

D gene: -
J gene: TRBJ2-6
clone size: -
V gene: TRBV20-1
CDR3 DNA: TGCAGTGCTCTTGCGTCTGGGGCCAACGTCCTGACTTTC
CDR3 protein: CSALASGANVLTF

D gene: TRBD2
J gene: TRBJ2-7
clone size: few
V gene: TRBV4-2
CDR3 DNA: TGTGCCAGCAGCCAAGAAGGGCGGGGGGGGTACGAGCAGTACTTC
CDR3 protein: CASSQEGRGGYEQYF

D gene: TRBD2
J gene: TRBJ2-7
clone size: few
V gene: TRBV20-1
CDR3 DNA: TGCAGTGTTGTTAGCGGGGGCTACGAGCAGTACTTC
CDR3 protein: CSVVSGGYEQYF

D gene: -
J gene: TRBJ2-7
clone size: -
V gene: TRBV7-2
CDR3 DNA: TGTGCCAGCAGCTCGGGTGGGTCTAGGACCTACGGGCAGTACTTC
CDR3 protein: CASSSGGSRTYGQYF

D gene: -
J gene: TRBJ1-1
clone size: few
V gene: TRBV7-3
CDR3 DNA: TGTGCCAGCAGCTTATTAGCAGGGCGGGGGGACACTGAAGCTTTCTTT
CDR3 protein: CASSLLAGRGDTEAFF

D gene: -
J gene: TRBJ2-3
clone size: few
V gene: TRBV24-1
CDR3 DNA: TGTGCCACCAGTGATTCTCGGACACCTAACACAGATACGCAGTATTTT
CDR3 protein: CATSDSRTPNTDTQYF

D gene: TRBD2
J gene: TRBJ2-2
clone size: many
V gene: TRBV12-3/TRBV12-4
CDR3 DNA: TGTGCCAGCAGTCCTACTAGCGGGAGTTCAACCGGGGAGCTGTTTTTT
CDR3 protein: CASSPTSGSSTGELFF

D gene: -
J gene: TRBJ2-1
clone size: few
V gene: TRBV6-1
CDR3 DNA: TGTGCCAGCAAAGAACCGGAATACAATGAGCAGTTCTTC
CDR3 protein: CASKEPEYNEQFF

D gene: TRBD2
J gene: TRBJ2-5
clone size: many
V gene: TRBV28
CDR3 DNA: TGTGCCAGCAGTTTAGCCGGGGGGGTCGGGACCCAGTACTTC
CDR3 protein: CASSLAGGVGTQYF

D gene: -
J gene: TRBJ2-2
clone size: many
V gene: TRBV6-1
CDR3 DNA: TGTGCCAGCACCTCAAGGGCAACCGGGGAGCTGTTTTTT
CDR3 protein: CASTSRATGELFF

D gene: -
J gene: TRBJ1-1
clone size: many
V gene: TRBV29-1
CDR3 DNA: TGCAGCGTCGACCCCGGGACACCTCTAGGCGGGATGAACACTGAAGCTTTCTTT
CDR3 protein: CSVDPGTPLGGMNTEAFF

D gene: TRBD1
J gene: TRBJ2-7
clone size: few
V gene: TRBV24-1
CDR3 DNA: TGTGCCACCAGTGATCCCACGACAGGGGACCACGAGCAGTACTTC
CDR3 protein: CATSDPTTGDHEQYF

D gene: -
J gene: TRBJ1-4
clone size: -
V gene: TRBV20-1
CDR3 DNA: TGCAGTGCCGCTTTGAGGGGAGATGAAAAACTGTTTTTT
CDR3 protein: CSAALRGDEKLFF

D gene: -
J gene: TRBJ1-4
clone size: -
V gene: TRBV6-1
CDR3 DNA: TGTGCCAGCAGTCCGGGGGGTATGAAGGAAAAACTGTTTTTT
CDR3 protein: CASSPGGMKEKLFF

D gene: -
J gene: TRBJ1-5
clone size: few
V gene: TRBV7-2
CDR3 DNA: TGTGCCAGCGCTTTGGACTTTAATCAGCCCCAGCATTTT
CDR3 protein: CASALDFNQPQHF

D gene: -
J gene: TRBJ2-7
clone size: -
V gene: TRBV5-6
CDR3 DNA: TGTGCCAGCAGCGAGTCCGAAAAGGGGCTCAACGAGCAGTACTTC
CDR3 protein: CASSESEKGLNEQYF

D gene: TRBD1
J gene: TRBJ1-4
clone size: many
V gene: TRBV6-1
CDR3 DNA: TGTGCCAGCAGTGGAGACAGGGTGGGGAAACTGTTTTTT
CDR3 protein: CASSGDRVGKLFF

D gene: -
J gene: TRBJ2-7
clone size: -
V gene: TRBV6-2/TRBV6-3
CDR3 DNA: TGTGCCAGCAGTTACTCCGCGCACGAGCAGTACTTC
CDR3 protein: CASSYSAHEQYF

D gene: -
J gene: TRBJ1-4
clone size: -
V gene: TRBV6-1
CDR3 DNA: TGTGCCAGCAGTGATGAGGCATGGTCCGGGGAAAAACTGTTTTTT
CDR3 protein: CASSDEAWSGEKLFF

D gene: TRBD1
J gene: TRBJ2-2
clone size: -
V gene: TRBV29-1
CDR3 DNA: TGCAGCGTAATTGTCCAGGGGGCCGGGGAGCTGTTTTTT
CDR3 protein: CSVIVQGAGELFF

D gene: -
J gene: TRBJ1-1
clone size: -
V gene: TRBV30
CDR3 DNA: TGTGCCTGGAGTGTACCCCCGATGAACACTGAAGCTTTCTTT
CDR3 protein: CAWSVPPMNTEAFF

D gene: TRBD2
J gene: TRBJ2-2
clone size: -
V gene: TRBV30
CDR3 DNA: TGTGCCTGGAGTGTTGGAGCGGGAGGTACCGGGGAGCTGTTTTTT
CDR3 protein: CAWSVGAGGTGELFF

D gene: TRBD1
J gene: TRBJ2-2
clone size: many
V gene: TRBV11-2
CDR3 DNA: TGTGCCAGCAGTTGGGACAGGGCGGACACCGGGGAGCTGTTTTTT
CDR3 protein: CASSWDRADTGELFF

D gene: TRBD2
J gene: TRBJ2-5
clone size: many
V gene: TRBV11-1
CDR3 DNA: TGTGCCAGCAGCTCACCGGGACTAGCGGGATTCGGGACCCAGTACTTC
CDR3 protein: CASSSPGLAGFGTQYF

D gene: -
J gene: TRBJ2-7
clone size: few
V gene: TRBV19
CDR3 DNA: TGTGCCAGTAGTTTCGCAGGGTCAACCTACGAGCAGTACTTC
CDR3 protein: CASSFAGSTYEQYF

D gene: TRBD2
J gene: TRBJ2-7
clone size: many
V gene: TRBV14
CDR3 DNA: TGTGCCAGCAGCCAAGAGGGGACTAGCGGGAGCTCCTACGAGCAGTACTTC
CDR3 protein: CASSQEGTSGSSYEQYF

D gene: -
J gene: TRBJ1-5
clone size: many
V gene: TRBV6-2/TRBV6-3
CDR3 DNA: TGTGCCAGCAGTGTTAACGGGTTCAATCAGCCCCAGCATTTT
CDR3 protein: CASSVNGFNQPQHF

D gene: -
J gene: TRBJ1-2
clone size: few
V gene: TRBV7-9
CDR3 DNA: TGTGCCAGCAGCGGGACACGGGCTAACTATGGCTACACCTTC
CDR3 protein: CASSGTRANYGYTF

D gene: -
J gene: TRBJ2-2
clone size: few
V gene: TRBV27
CDR3 DNA: TGTGCCAGCCGACTTTTCTTAGCGGATCGTACCGGGGAGCTGTTTTTT
CDR3 protein: CASRLFLADRTGELFF

D gene: -
J gene: TRBJ2-6
clone size: few
V gene: TRBV18
CDR3 DNA: TGTGCCAGCTCAGAGGGGGACATTTCTAACGGGGCCAACGTCCTGACTTTC
CDR3 protein: CASSEGDISNGANVLTF

D gene: TRBD1
J gene: TRBJ2-7
clone size: -
V gene: TRBV20-1
CDR3 DNA: TGCAGTGCTAGATCAGAGACGGGACAGCTATACGAGCAGTACTTC
CDR3 protein: CSARSETGQLYEQYF

D gene: -
J gene: TRBJ1-2
clone size: many
V gene: TRBV27
CDR3 DNA: TGTGCCAGCAGTTTATCCCACAACACGTTTAGCTATGGCTACACCTTC
CDR3 protein: CASSLSHNTFSYGYTF

D gene: -
J gene: TRBJ2-7
clone size: few
V gene: TRBV5-1
CDR3 DNA: TGCGCCAGCAGCTTGAGGGACTTGTCCTACGAGCAGTACTTC
CDR3 protein: CASSLRDLSYEQYF

D gene: -
J gene: TRBJ2-7
clone size: many
V gene: TRBV7-2
CDR3 DNA: TGTGCCAGCAGTTCCCAACCCGACTACGAGCAGTACTTC
CDR3 protein: CASSSQPDYEQYF

D gene: -
J gene: TRBJ1-6
clone size: few
V gene: TRBV5-1
CDR3 DNA: TGCGCCAGCAGCCTGTGGGAGCTCCGGGAGCCCCTCCACTTT
CDR3 protein: CASSLWELREPLHF

D gene: TRBD1
J gene: TRBJ1-5
clone size: -
V gene: TRBV19
CDR3 DNA: TGTGCCAGTAGTATGACAGGGAGGGGTCGCAATCAGCCCCAGCATTTT
CDR3 protein: CASSMTGRGRNQPQHF

D gene: TRBD1
J gene: TRBJ1-5
clone size: many
V gene: TRBV28
CDR3 DNA: TGTGCCAGCAGCCTCCTCACCCTCCGGGACAGGGGAAATCAGCCCCAGCATTTT
CDR3 protein: CASSLLTLRDRGNQPQHF

D gene: -
J gene: TRBJ2-7
clone size: many
V gene: TRBV6-2/TRBV6-3
CDR3 DNA: TGTGCCAGCAGTTACTCGGGGACTTGGGACTACGAGCAGTACTTC
CDR3 protein: CASSYSGTWDYEQYF

D gene: TRBD1
J gene: TRBJ2-5
clone size: many
V gene: TRBV6-1
CDR3 DNA: TGTGCCAGCAGCGCTGGGACAGCTCAAGAGACCCAGTACTTC
CDR3 protein: CASSAGTAQETQYF

D gene: -
J gene: TRBJ2-4
clone size: -
V gene: TRBV6-1
CDR3 DNA: TGTGCCAGCCGTAGCCGCGGGGAAGCCAAAAACATTCAGTACTTC
CDR3 protein: CASRSRGEAKNIQYF

D gene: TRBD2
J gene: TRBJ2-7
clone size: few
V gene: TRBV3-1
CDR3 DNA: TGTGCCAGCAGCCCTCGGACTAGCGGGAAGGGCGAGCAGTACTTC
CDR3 protein: CASSPRTSGKGEQYF

D gene: -
J gene: TRBJ1-1
clone size: -
V gene: TRBV5-1
CDR3 DNA: TGCGCCAGCAGCTCGGGTGATTTCGGTGAAGCTTTCTTT
CDR3 protein: CASSSGDFGEAFF

D gene: -
J gene: TRBJ1-1
clone size: many
V gene: TRBV11-2
CDR3 DNA: TGTGCCAGCAGCCCTATGGGAGCTAACACTGAAGCTTTCTTT
CDR3 protein: CASSPMGANTEAFF

D gene: TRBD2
J gene: TRBJ2-5
clone size: few
V gene: TRBV6-1
CDR3 DNA: TGTGCCAGCAGTGAGCGGGAGGGAGAGACCCAGTACTTC
CDR3 protein: CASSEREGETQYF

D gene: -
J gene: TRBJ1-5
clone size: -
V gene: TRBV27
CDR3 DNA: TGTGCCAGCAGCGGTCAGGGGCAGCCCCAGCATTTT
CDR3 protein: CASSGQGQPQHF

D gene: -
J gene: TRBJ1-5
clone size: few
V gene: TRBV24-1
CDR3 DNA: TGTGCCACCAGTGGCACGCGCAATCAGCCCCAGCATTTT
CDR3 protein: CATSGTRNQPQHF

D gene: -
J gene: TRBJ1-1
clone size: many
V gene: TRBV29-1
CDR3 DNA: TGCAGCGTTGTTGAGGGGGTGACTGAAGCTTTCTTT
CDR3 protein: CSVVEGVTEAFF